This T cell receptor beta chain originates from a study of human T cells and chemical hapten exposure. Study results and caveats: Patch test score was positively correlated with the counts of PT1 expanded TCRs.

This CDR3 is 15 amino acids long. Germline loops: CDR1 SGHAT, CDR2 FQDESV (reference sequence). V was cut by 5 bases and J by 0 bases, with 11 bases left in between. TCRdb processed the RACE reads anew with MiXCR; each CDR3 protein has one entry. The table shows 250,000 or so distinct CDR3 sequences, with approximately 8.6% occurring only once. Regarding time point: pre-sensitization, week 0. Treatment: therapeutic diphenylcyclopropenone sensitization with weekly scalp DPC. At every patch-test visit, blood was drawn before the patch test was applied. Regarding this clonotype: The antigen is undetermined.

Sequencing was performed on whole blood, taken in connection with sensitization to the hapten diphenylcyclopropenone (DPC). The chain combines TRBV11-1 with TRBJ2-1; D assignment may be TRBD1 or TRBD2 (5 bases each). The source of this sequence is a woman between 40 and 55 years old with alopecia areata. Some clones in this sample may be carry-over from other donors' samples. The DNA of the CDR3 is TGTGCCAGCAGCCCGGGGCCAAGCTCCTACAATGAGCAGTTCTTC. It is translated as CASSPGPSSYNEQFF.